The entry below describes one T cell receptor (beta chain). The target antigen is unknown. The CDR3 loop spans 13 amino acids. Per germline, CDR1 SGHTA and CDR2 FQGNSA. With 5 bases removed from V and 6 bases from J, the gap between germline ends came to 11 bases. This entry belongs to a study of graft-versus-host responses after intestinal transplantation. About the study: Recipients received multivisceral, liver-intestinal, or isolated intestinal transplants. Every one of the recipients received anti-thymocyte globulin induction and afterwards took tacrolimus and steroids for about 3 years.

Findings of the study overall: Association was observed between peak circulating GvH clone levels and early post-transplant HvG declines. Across patients carrying graft-donor T cell macrochimerism, allografts held high graft-versus-host to host-versus-graft clonal ratios.

Produced via immunoSEQ multiplex PCR; TCRdb's table is partial and in-frame only. The sample lists about 70,000 clones; about 94% were seen once. The V gene is TRBV7-2, the J gene TRBJ1-5; D gene ambiguous. The source material was unstimulated CD8+ T cells sorted from spleen or lymph node cells, sampled before intestinal transplant. The receptor comes from a human donor who received an intestinal transplant. The chain's CDR3 is CASSPRAVQPQHF. CDR3 DNA: TGTGCCAGCAGCCCCCGAGCGGTTCAGCCCCAGCATTTT.